A single sample is the source of the 26 T cell receptor beta chains below, sequenced in a study of CD8 T cells in ankylosing spondylitis. From the 5' RACE reads, TCRdb called clonotypes with MiXCR, one entry per CDR3 protein. The sample records 36,000 or so distinct CDR3 sequences, around 6% being singletons. The sequencing sample was made of blood, either unsorted or a sorted T cell fraction (not recorded which). The origin of the receptors is a male donor with ankylosing spondylitis or in good health (not recorded which).

This clonotype was counted many times. The chain joins TRBV10-3 to TRBJ1-2, with unresolved D. This CDR3 is built from 12 residues. Germline V lookup: CDR1 ENHRY, CDR2 SYGVKD. V lost 2 bases and J lost 8, with 9 bases in between. The CDR3 loop is CAISEPVFGYTF. In nucleotides, the CDR3 is TGTGCCATCAGTGAGCCGGTTTTCGGCTACACCTTC.

This clonotype was detected ten times or more. V is TRBV18 and J is TRBJ2-5; D possibly corresponds to TRBD2 (5 bases). V was clipped by 1 base and J by 2 bases, with 11 bases between them. There are 15 residues in the CDR3. Germline V gene data show CDR1 as KGHSH and CDR2 as LQKENI. DNA for the CDR3: TGTGCCAGCTCACCACAATCTAGCAATCAAGAGACCCAGTACTTC. Translation gives CASSPQSSNQETQYF. The whole variable domain, filled in from reference TRBV18 and TRBJ2-5, reads NAGVMQNPRHLVRRRGQEARLRCSPMKGHSHVYWYRQLPEEGLKFMVYLQKENIIDESGMPKERFSAEFPKEGPSILRIQQVVRGDSAAYFCASSPQSSNQETQYFGPGTRLLVL.

This clonotype came up many times. This chain links TRBV5-1 with TRBJ1-6; D remains ambiguous. With 6 bases removed from V and 14 bases from J, the gap between germline ends came to 21 bases. There are 14 residues in the CDR3. CDR1 and CDR2 from the germline V gene are SGHRS and YFSETQ. The CDR3: CASTPDGVTEALHF. The DNA for the CDR3 is TGCGCCAGCACGCCAGACGGGGTAACGGAGGCCCTCCACTTT.

This clonotype was seen repeatedly, ten times or more. CDR3 in amino acids: CASSPWGGSSSGSYEQYF. The CDR3 nucleotides are TGTGCCAGCAGCCCCTGGGGGGGGTCGTCTAGCGGATCCTACGAGCAGTACTTC. The chain has TRBV5-5 and TRBJ2-7; 7 bases are a match to TRBD2. The CDR3 contains 18 residues. CDR1 SGHKS and CDR2 YYEKEE come from the germline V gene (reference sequence). V gave up 4 bases and J gave up 1 base; unmatched junction bases: 17.

This clonotype was detected many times. This chain uses TRBV7-9 with TRBJ2-1; weak D call: TRBD2 (6 bases). This CDR3 is 16 amino acids long. V was pared by 4 bases and J by 3 bases, with 16 bases between. Germline values: CDR1 SEHNR, CDR2 FQNEAQ (reference sequence). The CDR3 bases are TGTGCCAGCAGCTCGAAGCCGGGGGACCGCTACAATGAGCAGTTCTTC. Amino acid sequence: CASSSKPGDRYNEQFF.

This clonotype was recorded at least ten times. This chain joins TRBV6-6 and TRBJ2-7; TRBD1 matches 9 bases. This CDR3 region has 13 residues. The V gene end was trimmed by 6 bases and the J gene end by 5 bases; junction bases not matched to a gene: 5. Germline V gene lookup returns CDR1 MNHNY and CDR2 SVGAGI (reference sequence). DNA of the CDR3: TGTGCCAGCAGAATCACAGGGGGCGACGAGCAGTACTTC. Protein: CASRITGGDEQYF.

This clonotype has at least ten counts. The rearrangement joins TRBV5-1 to TRBJ2-1, with D perhaps given as TRBD1 or TRBD2 (5 bases each). The CDR3 has 16 residues. CDR1 and CDR2 from the germline V gene are SGHRS and YFSETQ. V shed 3 bases and J shed 0 bases, with 13 bases lying between them. The DNA of the CDR3 is TGCGCCAGCAGCTGGGTTTGGGGGAGCTCCTACAATGAGCAGTTCTTC. Translation gives CASSWVWGSSYNEQFF.

In this sample, this clonotype turned up many times. CDR3 DNA sequence: TGCGCCAGCAGCCAAGACAAGGGAAACATTCAGTACTTC. Residues: CASSQDKGNIQYF. The chain links TRBV4-3 to TRBJ2-4, with unresolved D. This CDR3 has 13 residues. Germline V gives CDR1 LGHNA, CDR2 YSLEER. Trimming left V 0 bases short and J 6 bases short, with 6 bases between.

Many counts were recorded for this clonotype. The chain is built from TRBV6-5 and TRBJ2-5; perhaps TRBD1 as D (5 bases). Germline loops: CDR1 MNHEY, CDR2 SVGAGI. The length of the CDR3 is 14 residues. V was trimmed by 0 bases and J by 2 bases, leaving 7 bases between them. CDR3 sequence reads: CASSYSSGQETQYF. The CDR3 DNA sequence: TGTGCCAGCAGTTACTCCTCAGGGCAAGAGACCCAGTACTTC.

This clonotype came up many times. This chain links TRBV7-2 with TRBJ2-1; TRBD2 agrees at 10 bases. The J segment lost 6 bases and the V segment lost 1 base, leaving 6 bases of the junction unmatched. The CDR3 runs to 16 residues. CDR1 and CDR2 from the germline V gene are SGHTA and FQGNSA. CDR3 loop: CASSLVASGSLNEQFF. The DNA of the CDR3 is TGTGCCAGCAGCTTAGTAGCTAGCGGGAGTCTCAATGAGCAGTTCTTC.

This clonotype was observed many times. This chain connects TRBV5-1 to TRBJ2-1; 7 nucleotides agree with TRBD2. The CDR3 spans 16 residues. J gave up 5 bases and V 4 bases, and 12 bases lay outside the gene matches. Germline CDR1 SGHRS, CDR2 YFSETQ. In nucleotides, the CDR3 is TGCGCCAGCAGCCCCACGGTTCGCGGGAGTCACAATGAGCAGTTCTTC. Translating gives CASSPTVRGSHNEQFF.

This clonotype appeared many times. The CDR3 DNA reads as TGTGCCAGCAGTTCCTACAGGGGCCGGAACACCGGGGAGCTGTTTTTT. It is translated as CASSSYRGRNTGELFF. This chain joins TRBV28 and TRBJ2-2; 7 nucleotides line up with TRBD1. This CDR3 region has 16 residues. Germline assignment: CDR1 MDHEN and CDR2 SYDVKM. The V gene end was trimmed by 4 bases and the J gene end by 1 base; junction bases not matched to a gene: 6.

This clonotype showed up many times. The V call is TRBV18, the J call TRBJ1-5; D ambiguous. This CDR3 spans 15 amino acids. CDR1 and CDR2 from the germline V gene are KGHSH and LQKENI. Trimming left V 1 base short and J 5 bases short, with 12 bases between. The CDR3 nucleotides are TGTGCCAGCTCACCACAGGCGGAATTGTATCAGCCCCAGCATTTT. Translated: CASSPQAELYQPQHF.

This clonotype was detected many times. The chain recombines TRBV19 with TRBJ1-5, with D hard to call. V dropped 3 bases and J dropped 0 bases, with 9 bases sitting between them. Germline values: CDR1 LNHDA, CDR2 SQIVND (reference sequence). The CDR3 covers 15 residues. In DNA form, the CDR3 reads TGTGCCAGTAGTATGGGATTTTATAGCAATCAGCCCCAGCATTTT. Residues: CASSMGFYSNQPQHF. Combining the CDR3 with reference TRBV19 and TRBJ1-5 gives the whole variable domain DGGITQSPKYLFRKEGQNVTLSCEQNLNHDAMYWYRQDPGQGLRLIYYSQIVNDFQKGDIAEGYSVSREKKESFPLTVTSAQKNPTAFYLCASSMGFYSNQPQHFGDGTRLSIL.

This clonotype has a count of ten or more. V gene TRBV4-3 combines with J gene TRBJ2-2; D gene ambiguous. Germline values: CDR1 LGHNA, CDR2 YSLEER. The ends were cut back, 3 bases at V and 2 bases at J, with 7 bases in the middle. The CDR3 consists of 14 residues. CDR3 sequence reads: CASSHPTNTGELFF. For the CDR3, the DNA is TGCGCCAGCAGCCATCCTACAAACACCGGGGAGCTGTTTTTT.

The chain carries TRBV25-1 and TRBJ2-1; no clear D gene. CDR1 MGHDK and CDR2 SYGVNS come from the germline V gene. With 0 bases removed from V and 4 bases from J, the gap between germline ends came to 13 bases. The CDR3 loop spans 16 amino acids. The CDR3 DNA is TGTGCCAGCAGTGAATATCTACGGGTGGGGTACAATGAGCAGTTCTTC. Translating it yields CASSEYLRVGYNEQFF.

The rearrangement links TRBV11-2 to TRBJ2-5, with D possibly matching TRBD2 (6 bases). The germline V and J ends were trimmed by 5 bases and 2 bases, with 21 bases remaining between them. Germline values: CDR1 SGHAT, CDR2 FQNNGV. The CDR3 contains 17 residues. The CDR3 loop is CASSLTGGDFLQETQYF. In nucleotides, the CDR3 is TGTGCCAGCAGCCTAACCGGAGGGGACTTCCTTCAAGAGACCCAGTACTTC.

This clonotype was counted ten times or more. The chain couples TRBV30 to TRBJ1-5; D perhaps matches TRBD1 (6 bases). The CDR3 sequence is 14 residues long. CDR1 is GTSNPN and CDR2 is SVGIG in the germline V gene (reference sequence). V was trimmed by 2 bases and J by 8 bases, leaving 16 bases between them. The CDR3 DNA is TGTGCCTGGAGTTCAGGGGTGGGAGACGAGCCCCAGCATTTT. It is translated as CAWSSGVGDEPQHF.

The sample holds many counts of this clonotype. As DNA, the CDR3 is TGTGCCAGCAGCCCAACTAGGAATGAGCAGTTCTTC. Its translation: CASSPTRNEQFF. The chain has TRBV7-8 and TRBJ2-1, with D possibly TRBD2 on 5 matching bases. Trimming cost V 5 bases and J 7 bases, with 9 bases left between them. CDR3 length: 12 residues. Germline V gives CDR1 SGHVS, CDR2 FQNEAQ.

This clonotype was detected many times. The chain joins TRBV6-2 or TRBV6-3 to TRBJ1-1; a possible D gene is TRBD1 (5 bases). The V gene lost 6 bases and the J gene lost 0 bases, with 17 bases spanning the gap. The germline V gene encodes CDR1 MNHEY and CDR2 SVGEGT. The CDR3 runs 16 residues. Here the CDR3 reads CASRTKGWTMNTEAFF. The CDR3 coding sequence is TGTGCCAGCAGGACGAAGGGGTGGACGATGAACACTGAAGCTTTCTTT.

This clonotype was observed at least ten times. The V call is TRBV7-2, the J call TRBJ2-7; D possibly corresponds to TRBD1 (5 bases). The CDR3 is 15 residues long. The V gene's germline CDR1 is SGHTA and CDR2 FQGNSA. V lost 5 bases and J lost 2, with 16 bases in between. The CDR3 region is CASSATAGNTYEQYF. Here the CDR3 DNA reads TGTGCCAGCAGCGCCACGGCAGGGAACACCTACGAGCAGTACTTC.

There are many counts of this clonotype. The chain recombines TRBV11-2 with TRBJ2-7; 8 bases fit TRBD2. J lost 4 bases, V lost 1 base, and 6 bases had no gene match. This CDR3 has 15 residues. The germline V gene encodes CDR1 SGHAT and CDR2 FQNNGV. The CDR3 coding sequence is TGTGCCAGCAGCTTAGTGATCGGCGGGGGGTACGAGCAGTACTTC. Amino acid sequence: CASSLVIGGGYEQYF.

This clonotype has a count of ten or more. The chain employs TRBV5-1 and TRBJ2-5; 9 bases agree with TRBD1. Germline CDR1 and CDR2: SGHRS and YFSETQ. V lost 3 bases, J lost 2 bases, and 8 bases stayed unmatched. The CDR3 has 16 residues. CDR3 coding DNA: TGCGCCAGCAGCTACGGGACAGGGCACCTACAAGAGACCCAGTACTTC. Protein: CASSYGTGHLQETQYF.

This clonotype was picked up many times. The chain links TRBV18 to TRBJ1-5, with D possibly matching TRBD1 (5 bases). The CDR3 length is 13 residues. Germline values: CDR1 KGHSH, CDR2 LQKENI. Trimming removed 3 bases at V and 4 bases at J, with 7 bases between. CDR3 sequence (DNA): TGTGCCAGCTCACCCGGACAAAATCAGCCCCAGCATTTT. Amino acids: CASSPGQNQPQHF.

This clonotype was seen repeatedly, ten times or more. The chain employs TRBV5-1 and TRBJ2-2; no clear D gene. This CDR3 is built from 14 residues. Per the germline V gene, CDR1 is SGHRS and CDR2 is YFSETQ. Trimming took off 1 base at V and 1 base at J, with 5 bases between the two ends. CDR3 region: CASSLLLNTGELFF. The DNA of the CDR3 is TGCGCCAGCAGCTTGCTACTGAACACCGGGGAGCTGTTTTTT.

This clonotype was recorded at least ten times. V and J are TRBV20-1 and TRBJ2-3; 10 nucleotides agree with TRBD2. V dropped 0 bases and J dropped 3; count of bases not matched to a gene: 9. CDR1 and CDR2 (germline): DFQATT, SNEGSKA (reference sequence). This CDR3 region has 17 residues. CDR3 DNA: TGCAGTGCTAGAGATGTACGACTAGCGGGTTCGACAGATACGCAGTATTTT. Its translation: CSARDVRLAGSTDTQYF.